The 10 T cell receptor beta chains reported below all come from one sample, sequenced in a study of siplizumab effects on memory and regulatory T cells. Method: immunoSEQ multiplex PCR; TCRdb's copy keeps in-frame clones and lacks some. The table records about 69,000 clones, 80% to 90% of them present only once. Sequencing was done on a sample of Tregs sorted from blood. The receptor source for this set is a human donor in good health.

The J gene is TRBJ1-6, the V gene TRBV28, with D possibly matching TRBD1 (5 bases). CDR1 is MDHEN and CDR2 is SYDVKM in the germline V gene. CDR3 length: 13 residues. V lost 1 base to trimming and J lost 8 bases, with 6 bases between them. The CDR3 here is CASSLLGDSPLHF. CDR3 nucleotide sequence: TGTGCCAGCAGTTTATTGGGGGATTCACCCCTCCACTTT.

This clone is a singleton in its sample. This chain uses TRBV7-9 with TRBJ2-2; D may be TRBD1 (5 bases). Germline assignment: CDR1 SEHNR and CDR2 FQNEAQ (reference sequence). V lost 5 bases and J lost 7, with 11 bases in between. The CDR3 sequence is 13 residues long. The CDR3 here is CASSRGSGGELFF. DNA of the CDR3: TGTGCCAGCAGCAGGGGTAGTGGCGGGGAGCTGTTTTTT.

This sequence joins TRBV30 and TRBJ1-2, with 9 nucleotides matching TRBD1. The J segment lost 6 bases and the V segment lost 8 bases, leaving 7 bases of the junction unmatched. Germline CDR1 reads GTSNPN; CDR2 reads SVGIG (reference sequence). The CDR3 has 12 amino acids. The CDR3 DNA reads TGTGCCGGTACAGGGGGCCGGAATGGCTACACCTTC. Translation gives CAGTGGRNGYTF.

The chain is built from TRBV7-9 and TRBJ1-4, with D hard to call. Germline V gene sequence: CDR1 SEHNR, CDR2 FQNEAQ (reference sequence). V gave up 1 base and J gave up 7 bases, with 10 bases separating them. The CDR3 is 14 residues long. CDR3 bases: TGTGCCAGCAGCTTAGAGGCAGCGAGTGAAAAACTGTTTTTT. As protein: CASSLEAASEKLFF.

The DNA for the CDR3 is TGTGCCAGCAGCCAAGATCGAGGACAGTTTCGTTCACCCCTCCACTTT. Protein: CASSQDRGQFRSPLHF. The V and J genes are TRBV4-2 and TRBJ1-6, with a weak D call TRBD1 (6 bases). The CDR3 extends over 16 amino acids. Trimming shortened V by 0 bases and J by 9 bases, and 15 bases separated the two germline ends. CDR1 and CDR2 (germline): LGHNA, YNFKEQ.

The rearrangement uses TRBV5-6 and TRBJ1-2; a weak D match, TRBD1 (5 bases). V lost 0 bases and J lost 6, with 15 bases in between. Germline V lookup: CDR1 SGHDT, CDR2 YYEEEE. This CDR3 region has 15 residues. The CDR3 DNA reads TGTGCCAGCAGCTTGGAGGGACGCCGCCGGGATGGCTACACCTTC. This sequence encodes CASSLEGRRRDGYTF.

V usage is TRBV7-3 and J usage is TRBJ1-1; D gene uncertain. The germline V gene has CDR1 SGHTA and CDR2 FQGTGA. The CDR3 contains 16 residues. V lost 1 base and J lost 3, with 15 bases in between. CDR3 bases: TGTGCCAGCAGCTTAAGCGCGACAAGGGTGTACACTGAAGCTTTCTTT. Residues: CASSLSATRVYTEAFF.

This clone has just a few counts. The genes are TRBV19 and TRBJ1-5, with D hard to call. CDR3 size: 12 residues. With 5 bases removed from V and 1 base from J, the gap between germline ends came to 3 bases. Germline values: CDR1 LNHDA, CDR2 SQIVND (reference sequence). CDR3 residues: CASSRSNQPQHF. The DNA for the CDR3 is TGTGCCAGTAGTCGCAGCAATCAGCCCCAGCATTTT.

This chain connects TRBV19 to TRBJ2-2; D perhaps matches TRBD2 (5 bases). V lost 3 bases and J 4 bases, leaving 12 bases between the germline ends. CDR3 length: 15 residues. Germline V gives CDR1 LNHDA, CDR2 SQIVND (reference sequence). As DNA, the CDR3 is TGTGCCAGTAGTATCAAACGGGGAAGCACCGGGGAGCTGTTTTTT. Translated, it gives CASSIKRGSTGELFF.

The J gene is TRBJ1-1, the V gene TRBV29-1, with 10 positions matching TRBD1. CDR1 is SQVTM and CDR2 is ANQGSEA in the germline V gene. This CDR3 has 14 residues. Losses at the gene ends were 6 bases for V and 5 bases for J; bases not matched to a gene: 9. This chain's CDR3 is CSVGGGQGRTEAFF. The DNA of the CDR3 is TGCAGCGTAGGGGGGGGACAGGGGAGAACTGAAGCTTTCTTT.